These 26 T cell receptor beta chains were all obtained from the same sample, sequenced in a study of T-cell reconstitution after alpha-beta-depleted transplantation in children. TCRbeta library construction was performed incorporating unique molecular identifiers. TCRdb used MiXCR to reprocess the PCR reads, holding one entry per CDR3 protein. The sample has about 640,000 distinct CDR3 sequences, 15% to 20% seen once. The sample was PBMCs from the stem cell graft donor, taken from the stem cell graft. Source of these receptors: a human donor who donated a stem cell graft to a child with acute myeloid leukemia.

CDR3 residues: CASSPRYRGSYNSPLHF. In nucleotides, the CDR3 is TGTGCCAGCAGCCCCCGCTACAGGGGCTCCTATAATTCACCCCTCCACTTT. This sequence joins TRBV7-2 and TRBJ1-6, with 7 bases that match TRBD1. The CDR3 is 17 residues long. Germline values: CDR1 SGHTA, CDR2 FQGNSA. After removal of 5 bases from V and 0 bases from J, the junction contained 7 bases not matched to a gene.

CDR3 sequence reads: CSGIGGEEKLFF. DNA for the CDR3: TGCAGTGGCATAGGGGGAGAAGAAAAACTGTTTTTT. V usage is TRBV20-1 and J usage is TRBJ1-4; a weak D match, TRBD1 (6 bases). The CDR3 runs 12 residues. Trimming stripped 7 bases from V and 8 bases from J, with 14 bases between. CDR1 is DFQATT and CDR2 is SNEGSKA in the germline V gene (reference sequence).

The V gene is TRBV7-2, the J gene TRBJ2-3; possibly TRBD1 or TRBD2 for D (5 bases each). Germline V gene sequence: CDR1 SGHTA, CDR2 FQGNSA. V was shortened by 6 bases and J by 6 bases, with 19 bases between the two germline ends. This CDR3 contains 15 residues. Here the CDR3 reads CASRVGDRRPDTQYF. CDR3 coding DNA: TGTGCCAGCAGGGTGGGGGACCGCAGACCGGATACGCAGTATTTT.

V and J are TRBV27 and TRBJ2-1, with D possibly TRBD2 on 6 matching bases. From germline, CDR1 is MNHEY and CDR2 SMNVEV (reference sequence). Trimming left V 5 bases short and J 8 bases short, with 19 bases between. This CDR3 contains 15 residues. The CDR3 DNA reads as TGTGCCAGCAGTCCCCGACTAGTTCTAGGGGATGAGCAGTTCTTC. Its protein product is CASSPRLVLGDEQFF.

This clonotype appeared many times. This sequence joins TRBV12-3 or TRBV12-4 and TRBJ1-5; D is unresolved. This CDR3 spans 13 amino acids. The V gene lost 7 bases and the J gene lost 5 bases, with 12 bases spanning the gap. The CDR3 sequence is CASTPSSYQPQHF. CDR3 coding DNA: TGTGCCAGCACCCCTAGTTCTTATCAGCCCCAGCATTTT.

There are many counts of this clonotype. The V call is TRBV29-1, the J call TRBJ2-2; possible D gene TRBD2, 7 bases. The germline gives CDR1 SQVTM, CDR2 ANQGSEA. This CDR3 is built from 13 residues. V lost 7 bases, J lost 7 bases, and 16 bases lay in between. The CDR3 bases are TGCAGCGCCTTGAGGGGGGGAGGCGGGGAGCTGTTTTTT. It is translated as CSALRGGGGELFF.

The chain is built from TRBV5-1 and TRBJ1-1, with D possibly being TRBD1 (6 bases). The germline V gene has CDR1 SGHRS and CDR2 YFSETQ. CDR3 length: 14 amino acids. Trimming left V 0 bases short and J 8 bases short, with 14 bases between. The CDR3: CASSLVSGGAEAFF. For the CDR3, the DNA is TGCGCCAGCAGCTTGGTGTCGGGGGGCGCGGAAGCTTTCTTT.

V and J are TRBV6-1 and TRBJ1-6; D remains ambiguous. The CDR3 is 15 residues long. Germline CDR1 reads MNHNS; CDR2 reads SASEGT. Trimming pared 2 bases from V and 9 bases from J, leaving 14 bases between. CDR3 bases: TGTGCCAGCAGTGAAATGGAGGACCTGGGTTCACCCCTCCACTTT. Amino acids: CASSEMEDLGSPLHF.

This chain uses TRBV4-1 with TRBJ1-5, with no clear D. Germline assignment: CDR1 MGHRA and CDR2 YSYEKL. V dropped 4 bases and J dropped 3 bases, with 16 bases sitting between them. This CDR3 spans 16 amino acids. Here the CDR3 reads CASSPRETPDNQPQHF. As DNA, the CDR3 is TGCGCCAGCAGCCCGAGGGAGACTCCTGACAATCAGCCCCAGCATTTT.

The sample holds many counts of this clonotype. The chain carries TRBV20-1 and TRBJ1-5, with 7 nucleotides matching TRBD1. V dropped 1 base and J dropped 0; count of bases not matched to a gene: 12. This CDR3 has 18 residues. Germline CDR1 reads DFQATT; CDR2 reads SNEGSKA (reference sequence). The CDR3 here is CSARGGRQGRYSNQPQHF. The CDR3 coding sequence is TGCAGTGCTAGAGGGGGACGACAGGGCCGTTATAGCAATCAGCCCCAGCATTTT.

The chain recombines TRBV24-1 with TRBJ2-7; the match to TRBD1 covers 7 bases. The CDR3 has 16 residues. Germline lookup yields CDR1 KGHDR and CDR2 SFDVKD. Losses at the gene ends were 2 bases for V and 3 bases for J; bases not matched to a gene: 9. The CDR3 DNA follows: TGTGCCACCAGTGATTCACAGGGGCTCCGTTTCTACGAGCAGTACTTC. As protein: CATSDSQGLRFYEQYF.

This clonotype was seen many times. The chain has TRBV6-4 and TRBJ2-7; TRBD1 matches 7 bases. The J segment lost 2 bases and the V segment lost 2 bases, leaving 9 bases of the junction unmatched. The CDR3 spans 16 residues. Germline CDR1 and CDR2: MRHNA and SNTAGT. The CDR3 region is CASSDPPGQIPYEQYV. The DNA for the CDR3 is TGTGCCAGCAGTGACCCCCCGGGACAGATTCCCTACGAGCAGTACGTC.

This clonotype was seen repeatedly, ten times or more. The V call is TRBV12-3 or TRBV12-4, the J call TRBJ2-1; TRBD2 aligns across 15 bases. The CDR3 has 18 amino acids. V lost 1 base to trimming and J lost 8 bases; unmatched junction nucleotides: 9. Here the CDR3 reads CASSLVAGTSGGKDEQFF. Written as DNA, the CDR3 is TGTGCCAGCAGTTTAGTCGCTGGGACTAGCGGGGGGAAGGATGAGCAGTTCTTC.

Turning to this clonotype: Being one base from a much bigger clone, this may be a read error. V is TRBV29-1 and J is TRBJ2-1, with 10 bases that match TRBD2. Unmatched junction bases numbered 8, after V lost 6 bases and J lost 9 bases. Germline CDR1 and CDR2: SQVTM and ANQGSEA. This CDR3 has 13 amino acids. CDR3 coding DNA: TGCAGCGTCGGGACTAGCGTGGGGAGTGAGCAGTTCTTC. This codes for CSVGTSVGSEQFF.

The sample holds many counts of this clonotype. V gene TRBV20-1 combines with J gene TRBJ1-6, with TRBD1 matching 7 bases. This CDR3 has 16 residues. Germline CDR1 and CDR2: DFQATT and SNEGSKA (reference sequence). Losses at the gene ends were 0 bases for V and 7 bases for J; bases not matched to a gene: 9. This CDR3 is CSAREGNRGMNSPLHF. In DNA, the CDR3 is TGCAGTGCTAGAGAGGGAAACAGGGGCATGAATTCACCCCTCCACTTT.

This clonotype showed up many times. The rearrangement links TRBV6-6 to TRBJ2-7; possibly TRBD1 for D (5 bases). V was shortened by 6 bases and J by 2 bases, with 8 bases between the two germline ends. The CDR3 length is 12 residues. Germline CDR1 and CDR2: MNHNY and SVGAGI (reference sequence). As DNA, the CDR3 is TGTGCCAGCAGCCAGACAGCCTACGAGCAGTACTTC. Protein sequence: CASSQTAYEQYF.

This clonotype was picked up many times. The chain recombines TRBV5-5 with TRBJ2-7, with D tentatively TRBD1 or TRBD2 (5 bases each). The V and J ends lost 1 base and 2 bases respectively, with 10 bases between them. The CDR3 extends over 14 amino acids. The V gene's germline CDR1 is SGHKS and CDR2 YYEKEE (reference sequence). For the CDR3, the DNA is TGTGCCAGCAGCTTGACGGGGCAGGCCTACGAGCAGTACGTC. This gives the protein CASSLTGQAYEQYV.

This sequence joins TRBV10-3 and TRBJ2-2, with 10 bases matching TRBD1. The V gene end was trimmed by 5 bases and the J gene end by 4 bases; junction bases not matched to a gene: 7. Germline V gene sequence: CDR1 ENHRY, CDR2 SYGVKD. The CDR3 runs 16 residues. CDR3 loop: CAISKGQGDGTGELFF. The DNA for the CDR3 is TGTGCCATCAGTAAAGGACAGGGGGATGGCACCGGGGAGCTGTTTTTT.

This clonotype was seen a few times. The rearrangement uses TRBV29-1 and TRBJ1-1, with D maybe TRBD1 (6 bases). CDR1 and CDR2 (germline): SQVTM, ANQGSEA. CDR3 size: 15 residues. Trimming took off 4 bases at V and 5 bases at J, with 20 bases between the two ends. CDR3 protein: CSVGSLRGVGTEAFF. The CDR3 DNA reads TGCAGCGTTGGATCATTGAGGGGGGTTGGGACTGAAGCTTTCTTT.

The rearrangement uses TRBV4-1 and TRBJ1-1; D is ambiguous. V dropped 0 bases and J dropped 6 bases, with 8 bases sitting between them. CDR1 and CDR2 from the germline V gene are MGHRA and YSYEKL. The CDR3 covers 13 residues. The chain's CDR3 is CASSQEKVSEAFF. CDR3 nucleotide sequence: TGCGCCAGCAGCCAAGAGAAGGTGTCTGAAGCTTTCTTT.

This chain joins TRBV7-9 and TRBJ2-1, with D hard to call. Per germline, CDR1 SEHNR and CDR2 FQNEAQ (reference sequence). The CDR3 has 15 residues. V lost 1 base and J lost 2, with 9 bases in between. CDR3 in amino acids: CASSLVAVTYNEQFF. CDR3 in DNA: TGTGCCAGCAGCTTAGTTGCGGTTACCTACAATGAGCAGTTCTTC.

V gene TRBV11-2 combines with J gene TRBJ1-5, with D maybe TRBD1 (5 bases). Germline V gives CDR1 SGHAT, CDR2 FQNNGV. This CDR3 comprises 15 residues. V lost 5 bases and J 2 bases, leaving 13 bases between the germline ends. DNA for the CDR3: TGTGCCAGCAGCCACCTCGGGGCAGGCAATCAGCCCCAGCATTTT. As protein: CASSHLGAGNQPQHF.

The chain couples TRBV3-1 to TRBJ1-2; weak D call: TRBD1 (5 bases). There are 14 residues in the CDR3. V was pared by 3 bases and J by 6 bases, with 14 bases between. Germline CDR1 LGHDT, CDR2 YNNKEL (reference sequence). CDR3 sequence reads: CASSHPAQGNGYTF. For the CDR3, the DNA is TGTGCCAGCAGCCACCCCGCCCAGGGTAATGGCTACACCTTC.

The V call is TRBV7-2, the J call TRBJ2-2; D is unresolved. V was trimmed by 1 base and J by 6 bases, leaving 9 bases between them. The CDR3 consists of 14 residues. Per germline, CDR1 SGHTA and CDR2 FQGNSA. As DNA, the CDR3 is TGTGCCAGCAGCTTAGAGGGCAGTGCCGGGGAGCTGTTTTTT. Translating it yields CASSLEGSAGELFF.

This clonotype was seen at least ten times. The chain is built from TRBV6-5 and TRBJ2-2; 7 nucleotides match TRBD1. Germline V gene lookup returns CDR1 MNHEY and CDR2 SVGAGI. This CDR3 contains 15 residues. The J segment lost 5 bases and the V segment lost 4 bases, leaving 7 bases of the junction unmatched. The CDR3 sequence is CASSSGQFLTGELFF. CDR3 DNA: TGTGCCAGCAGTTCGGGACAGTTTCTAACCGGGGAGCTGTTTTTT.

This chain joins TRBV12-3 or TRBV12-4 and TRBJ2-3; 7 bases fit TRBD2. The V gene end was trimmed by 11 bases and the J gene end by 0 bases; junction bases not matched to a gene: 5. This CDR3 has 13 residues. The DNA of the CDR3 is TGTGCCCTTGGGGGGGAGAGCACAGATACGCAGTATTTT. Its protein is CALGGESTDTQYF.